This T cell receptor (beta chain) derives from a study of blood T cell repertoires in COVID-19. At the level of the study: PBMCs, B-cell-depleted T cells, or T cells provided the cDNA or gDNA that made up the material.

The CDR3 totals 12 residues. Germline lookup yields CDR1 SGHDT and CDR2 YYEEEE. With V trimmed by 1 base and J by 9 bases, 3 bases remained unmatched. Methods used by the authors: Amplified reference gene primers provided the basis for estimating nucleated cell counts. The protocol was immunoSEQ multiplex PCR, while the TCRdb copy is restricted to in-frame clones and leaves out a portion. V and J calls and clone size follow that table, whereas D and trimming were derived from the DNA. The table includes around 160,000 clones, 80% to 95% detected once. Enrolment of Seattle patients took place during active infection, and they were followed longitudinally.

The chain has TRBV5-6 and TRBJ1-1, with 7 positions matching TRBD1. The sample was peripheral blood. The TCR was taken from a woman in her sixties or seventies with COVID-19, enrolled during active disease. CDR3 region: CASSLMRGQAFF. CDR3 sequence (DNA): TGTGCCAGCAGCTTGATGAGGGGGCAAGCTTTCTTT.